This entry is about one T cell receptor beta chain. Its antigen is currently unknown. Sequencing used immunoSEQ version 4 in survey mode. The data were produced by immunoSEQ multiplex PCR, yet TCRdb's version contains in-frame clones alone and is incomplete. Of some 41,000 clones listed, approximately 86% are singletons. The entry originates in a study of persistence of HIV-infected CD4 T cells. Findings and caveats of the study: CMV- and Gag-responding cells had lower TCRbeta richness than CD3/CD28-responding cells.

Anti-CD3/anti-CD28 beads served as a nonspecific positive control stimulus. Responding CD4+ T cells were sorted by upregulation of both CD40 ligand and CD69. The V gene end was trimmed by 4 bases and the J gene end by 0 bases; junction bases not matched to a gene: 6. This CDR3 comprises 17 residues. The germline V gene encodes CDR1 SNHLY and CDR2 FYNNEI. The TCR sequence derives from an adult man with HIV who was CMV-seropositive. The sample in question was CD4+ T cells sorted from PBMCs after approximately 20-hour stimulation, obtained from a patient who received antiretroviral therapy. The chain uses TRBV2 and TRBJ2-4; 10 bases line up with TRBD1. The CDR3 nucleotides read TGTGCCAGCAGTGGGACAGGGGGTGTTGCAGCCAAAAACATTCAGTACTTC. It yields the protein CASSGTGGVAAKNIQYF.